Below are 26 T cell receptor beta chains sequenced from a single sample in a study of a mutant IDH1 vaccine in newly diagnosed glioma. Clones were read by immunoSEQ multiplex PCR, and TCRdb kept only the in-frame ones, dropping some. Found here are some 49,000 clones, 76% of them singletons; the top ten hold around 4.7%. Time point in this sample: week 47, end of study. Every vaccine dose comprised 300 ug of mutant IDH1 20-mer peptide plus topical imiquimod. Their recognized antigens are unknown. Sequenced here: PBMCs, sampled from a glioma patient whose treatment included an IDH1 peptide vaccine. These receptors were obtained from a woman in her 40s with glioma. Some clones in this sample may be carry-over from other donors' samples.

The chain recombines TRBV10-3 with TRBJ2-7, with 11 nucleotides matching TRBD2. V lost 4 bases to trimming and J lost 6 bases; unmatched junction nucleotides: 17. This CDR3 contains 18 residues. Germline V lookup: CDR1 ENHRY, CDR2 SYGVKD. CDR3 in amino acids: CAISARGSGGAIWPEQYF. In nucleotides, the CDR3 is TGTGCCATCAGTGCCCGAGGTAGCGGGGGGGCAATTTGGCCCGAGCAGTACTTC.

V is TRBV29-1 and J is TRBJ2-5; D is perhaps TRBD2 (5 bases). The DNA end favors TRBJ2-7, so the J call may be wrong. The CDR3 runs to 15 residues. Looked up from germline, CDR1 is SQVTM and CDR2 is ANQGSEA. The CDR3 here is CSVEIMEARSYEQYF. The CDR3 region has the DNA TGCAGCGTTGAAATTATGGAGGCTCGTTCCTACGAGCAGTACTTC.

The chain combines TRBV6-5 with TRBJ1-3; possibly TRBD1 for D (5 bases). Germline CDR1 is MNHEY and CDR2 is SVGAGI. This CDR3 is built from 13 residues. The V end was cut by 6 bases, the J end by 4 bases, with 10 bases between. The CDR3 region is CASRGVGGNTIYF. CDR3 bases: TGTGCCAGCAGAGGGGTAGGGGGAAACACCATATATTTT.

The CDR3 reads CASSLPGTFQGGGYTF. The CDR3 DNA is TGTGCCAGCAGCTTGCCCGGGACTTTCCAAGGGGGTGGCTACACCTTC. This chain joins TRBV7-9 and TRBJ1-2; a weak D match, TRBD1 (6 bases). V gave up 3 bases and J gave up 7 bases, with 21 bases separating them. CDR3 size: 16 residues. The V gene's germline CDR1 is SEHNR and CDR2 FQNEAQ (reference sequence).

The V gene is TRBV6-6, the J gene TRBJ2-3, with D unclear. The CDR3 contains 13 residues. The V end was cut by 5 bases, the J end by 6 bases, with 12 bases between. Germline assignment: CDR1 MNHNY and CDR2 SVGAGI (reference sequence). The CDR3 reads CASSISIRDTQYF. As DNA, the CDR3 is TGTGCCAGCAGTATCTCTATCCGCGATACGCAGTATTTT.

This sequence joins TRBV14 and TRBJ2-7, with D unresolved. Germline CDR1 reads SGHDN; CDR2 reads FVKESK. V was shortened by 4 bases and J by 2 bases, with 12 bases between the two germline ends. CDR3 length: 14 amino acids. DNA for the CDR3: TGTGCCAGCAGCCTTTCCAACACCCCCTACGAGCAGTACTTC. This translates into CASSLSNTPYEQYF.

This clone was detected once. V and J are TRBV30 and TRBJ2-7; tentatively, D is TRBD1 (5 bases). The CDR3 length is 14 residues. Trimming took 0 bases from V and 2 from J, leaving 11 bases between them. CDR1 is GTSNPN, CDR2 SVGIG, per germline (reference sequence). The CDR3 DNA is TGTGCCTGGAGTGTAAATAAGGGGCCCTACGAGCAGTACTTC. It encodes CAWSVNKGPYEQYF.

The gene calls are TRBV5-1 and TRBJ2-7, with 8 bases aligning to TRBD2. With V trimmed by 0 bases and J by 9 bases, 11 bases remained unmatched. The germline CDR1 and CDR2 sequences are SGHRS and YFSETQ. The length of the CDR3 is 15 residues. CDR3 DNA sequence: TGCGCCAGCAGCTTGGAGGCTAGCGGGCTCACGCGGCAGTACTTC. As protein: CASSLEASGLTRQYF.

CDR3: CASSYVTTGRDSPLHF. DNA for the CDR3: TGTGCCAGCAGTTACGTGACTACAGGTAGGGATTCACCCCTCCACTTT. The chain has TRBV6-5 and TRBJ1-6, with D possibly being TRBD1 (5 bases). The CDR3 consists of 16 residues. The ends were cut back, 2 bases at V and 8 bases at J, with 16 bases in the middle. CDR1 MNHEY and CDR2 SVGAGI come from the germline V gene.

This clone came up a few times. The V gene is TRBV5-4, the J gene TRBJ2-6; the D gene is possibly TRBD2 (6 bases). This CDR3 has 14 amino acids. Trimming pared 5 bases from V and 2 bases from J, leaving 8 bases between. The germline V gene encodes CDR1 SGHNT and CDR2 YYREEE (reference sequence). CDR3 in DNA: TGTGCCAGCAGTGCGGGGCCTGGGGCCAACGTCCTGACTTTC. Translation gives CASSAGPGANVLTF.

The rearrangement uses TRBV27 and TRBJ1-2; weak D call: TRBD1 (6 bases). The CDR3 sequence is 13 residues long. Germline CDR1 and CDR2: MNHEY and SMNVEV (reference sequence). Trimming cost V 7 bases and J 1 base, with 10 bases left between them. As DNA, the CDR3 is TGTGCCAGCATGGCACAGGGTAACTATGGCTACACCTTC. It yields the protein CASMAQGNYGYTF.

The chain has TRBV27 and TRBJ1-5; 10 bases agree with TRBD1. Trimming removed 2 bases from V and 7 bases from J; junction bases left unmatched: 5. This CDR3 spans 15 amino acids. Looked up from germline, CDR1 is MNHEY and CDR2 is SMNVEV (reference sequence). CDR3 in DNA: TGTGCCAGCAGTTTAACGACAGGGGGCGGCCAGCCCCAGCATTTT. Translated: CASSLTTGGGQPQHF.

V is TRBV9 and J is TRBJ1-1; D gene unclear. V was pared by 4 bases and J by 0 bases, with 10 bases between. Germline CDR1 is SGDLS and CDR2 is YYNGEE. This CDR3 has 14 residues. The CDR3 protein is CASSLRGLNTEAFF. DNA of the CDR3: TGTGCCAGCAGCTTACGAGGTCTGAACACTGAAGCTTTCTTT.

The chain joins TRBV5-6 to TRBJ1-2; unclear D gene. The CDR3 has 14 amino acids. CDR1 SGHDT and CDR2 YYEEEE come from the germline V gene. V was shortened by 2 bases and J by 4 bases, with 12 bases between the two germline ends. CDR3 in amino acids: CASSFVTDRYGYTF. The CDR3 coding sequence is TGTGCCAGCAGCTTCGTCACAGACCGCTATGGCTACACCTTC.

This clone was recorded only once. The chain uses TRBV5-1 and TRBJ2-1, with 7 positions matching TRBD2. The CDR3 length is 14 residues. Germline trimming cut 0 bases from V and 6 bases from J; bases unmatched to any gene: 3. CDR1 SGHRS and CDR2 YFSETQ come from the germline V gene. The CDR3 DNA reads TGCGCCAGCAGCTTGGGGACTAGGGGCAATGAGCAGTTCTTC. Protein sequence: CASSLGTRGNEQFF. Based on the CDR3 plus reference TRBV5-1 and TRBJ2-1, the full variable domain is KAGVTQTPRYLIKTRGQQVTLSCSPISGHRSVSWYQQTPGQGLQFLFEYFSETQRNKGNFPGRFSGRQFSNSRSEMNVSTLELGDSALYLCASSLGTRGNEQFFGPGTRLTVL.

The rearrangement uses TRBV9 and TRBJ1-3; 8 nucleotides match TRBD1. This CDR3 spans 15 amino acids. Losses at the gene ends were 0 bases for V and 2 bases for J; bases not matched to a gene: 1. Germline lookup yields CDR1 SGDLS and CDR2 YYNGEE. DNA for the CDR3: TGTGCCAGCAGCGTAGGGACAGGGACTGGAAACACCATATATTTT. Its translation: CASSVGTGTGNTIYF. Variable domain in full (rest from reference TRBV9 and TRBJ1-3): DSGVTQTPKHLITATGQRVTLRCSPRSGDLSVYWYQQSLDQGLQFLIQYYNGEERAKGNILERFSAQQFPDLHSELNLSSLELGDSALYFCASSVGTGTGNTIYFGEGSWLTVV.

The gene calls are TRBV20-1 and TRBJ2-1, with D perhaps TRBD2 (7 bases). V was cut by 6 bases and J by 10 bases, with 13 bases left in between. Germline-derived CDR1 and CDR2 are DFQATT and SNEGSKA (reference sequence). This CDR3 spans 11 amino acids. CDR3 loop: CSAPGGREQFF. The CDR3, as DNA: TGCAGTGCCCCGGGGGGCCGGGAGCAGTTCTTC.

This sequence joins TRBV14 and TRBJ1-1; D remains ambiguous. V lost 3 bases and J lost 8, with 16 bases in between. The CDR3 loop spans 14 amino acids. From germline, CDR1 is SGHDN and CDR2 FVKESK. The CDR3 DNA reads as TGTGCCAGCAGCCACCTAGTAGGAGACATGGAAGCTTTCTTT. Amino acid sequence: CASSHLVGDMEAFF. The entire variable domain, with the rest obtained from reference TRBV14 and TRBJ1-1, is as follows: EAGVTQFPSHSVIEKGQTVTLRCDPISGHDNLYWYRRVMGKEIKFLLHFVKESKQDESGMPNNRFLAERTGGTYSTLKVQPAELEDSGVYFCASSHLVGDMEAFFGQGTRLTVV.

Worth noting for this clone: The junction shows a germline mismatch at one end, possibly a read error. This sequence joins TRBV30 and TRBJ2-5; 10 nucleotides match TRBD2. The CDR3 totals 15 residues. The germline gives CDR1 GTSNPN, CDR2 SVGIG (reference sequence). The CDR3 DNA reads TGTGCCTGGAGTCCCCTAGCGGGGGACCAAGGGACCCAGTACTTC. It specifies CAWSPLAGDQGTQYF.

This clone was recorded a few times. This chain links TRBV30 with TRBJ2-6; D gene uncertain. The CDR3 has 14 residues. Deletions cut 6 bases from V and 0 bases from J, with 9 bases between. The germline gives CDR1 GTSNPN, CDR2 SVGIG (reference sequence). The DNA for the CDR3 is TGTGCCTGTAAGTCCCCCTCTGGGGCCAACGTCCTGACTTTC. This encodes CACKSPSGANVLTF.

This clone was counted between two and nine times. The V call is TRBV29-1, the J call TRBJ2-5; a possible D gene is TRBD1 (6 bases). The CDR3 has 13 amino acids. V shed 4 bases and J shed 0 bases, with 9 bases lying between them. In germline, CDR1 is SQVTM, CDR2 ANQGSEA. The CDR3 loop reads CSVGDRYQETQYF. Written as DNA, the CDR3 is TGCAGCGTTGGCGACAGGTACCAAGAGACCCAGTACTTC.

The chain carries TRBV18 and TRBJ1-6; the D is unclear. This CDR3 is 15 amino acids long. Trimming cost V 2 bases and J 5 bases, with 10 bases left between them. The germline CDR1 and CDR2 sequences are KGHSH and LQKENI. Here the CDR3 DNA reads TGTGCCAGCTCACCAGGGTGGTTCGATAATTCACCCCTCCACTTT. Translated: CASSPGWFDNSPLHF.

CDR3 residues: CASGGEANTGELFF. CDR3 sequence (DNA): TGTGCCAGTGGCGGGGAGGCGAACACCGGGGAGCTGTTTTTT. The V call is TRBV7-9, the J call TRBJ2-2, with D possibly being TRBD2 (6 bases). Germline V CDR1 and CDR2: SEHNR, FQNEAQ (reference sequence). The CDR3 extends over 14 amino acids. V was cut by 9 bases and J by 0 bases, with 11 bases left in between.

The gene calls are TRBV5-1 and TRBJ2-5; D perhaps matches TRBD2 (7 bases). The CDR3 is made up of 14 amino acids. Trimming shortened V by 1 base and J by 3 bases, and 10 bases separated the two germline ends. CDR1 and CDR2 (germline): SGHRS, YFSETQ. CDR3 DNA sequence: TGCGCCAGCAGCTTGAGGGGGGGAGAAGAGACCCAGTACTTC. It specifies CASSLRGGEETQYF.

The rearrangement uses TRBV9 and TRBJ2-1; D call uncertain. V lost 1 base and J lost 2, with 13 bases in between. The CDR3 is 16 amino acids. The germline V gene encodes CDR1 SGDLS and CDR2 YYNGEE. The CDR3 nucleotides read TGTGCCAGCAGCGTATCCCCCCTTCTGACCTACAATGAGCAGTTCTTC. This gives the protein CASSVSPLLTYNEQFF.

This clone was picked up a small number of times. This chain uses TRBV30 with TRBJ1-6; D unclear. Germline V gene sequence: CDR1 GTSNPN, CDR2 SVGIG (reference sequence). The CDR3 extends over 14 amino acids. With 1 base removed from V and 7 bases from J, the gap between germline ends came to 11 bases. CDR3 amino acids: CAWSGLSTNSPLHF. The CDR3 DNA follows: TGTGCCTGGAGTGGACTATCGACGAATTCACCCCTCCACTTT.